The 15 T cell receptor beta chains presented below share a single source sample, sequenced in a study of CD8 T cell repertoires and HIV-1 epitope variants. Repertoires were generated with immunoSEQ multiplex PCR, while TCRdb's copy carries only in-frame clones and drops some. The repertoire holds tens of thousands of clones, with around 67% as singletons. Sequenced sample: uncultured baseline CD8+ T cells from peripheral blood mononuclear cells (PBMCs). All receptors come from a male donor with HIV.

The table lists this clone with a count of one. This chain joins TRBV19 and TRBJ2-3; D is undetermined. This CDR3 region has 13 residues. Germline lookup yields CDR1 LNHDA and CDR2 SQIVND (reference sequence). V dropped 5 bases and J dropped 0 bases, with 6 bases sitting between them. CDR3 sequence (DNA): TGTGCCAGTAGTTTGGTGAGCACAGATACGCAGTATTTT. Its protein is CASSLVSTDTQYF.

This chain uses TRBV7-7 with TRBJ2-5; 8 nucleotides align to TRBD1. CDR3 length equals 15 residues. The V gene's germline CDR1 is SSHAT and CDR2 FNYEAQ (reference sequence). V lost 5 bases and J lost 2; bases outside the gene matches: 7. The CDR3 region is CASSPGQGWQETQYF. DNA for the CDR3: TGTGCCAGCAGCCCCGGACAGGGTTGGCAAGAGACCCAGTACTTC.

The rearrangement joins TRBV5-1 to TRBJ2-4; 7 nucleotides line up with TRBD1. The CDR3 sequence is 14 residues long. Trimming at V came to 4 bases and at J to 2 bases, leaving 3 bases not matched to a gene. The germline gives CDR1 SGHRS, CDR2 YFSETQ. For the CDR3, the DNA is TGCGCCAGCAGCCCAGGGGGAACCAAAAACATTCAGTACTTC. Translation gives CASSPGGTKNIQYF.

The rearrangement joins TRBV7-9 to TRBJ2-3; D call uncertain. The ends were cut back, 7 bases at V and 6 bases at J, with 11 bases in the middle. The length of the CDR3 is 12 residues. Germline CDR1 and CDR2: SEHNR and FQNEAQ (reference sequence). CDR3 bases: TGTGCCAGCAACCTGGGCGCCGATACGCAGTATTTT. This sequence encodes CASNLGADTQYF.

This clone was counted ten times or more. The chain combines TRBV28 with TRBJ1-2; the match to TRBD1 covers 10 bases. CDR3 length equals 15 residues. Germline assignment: CDR1 MDHEN and CDR2 SYDVKM. V lost 8 bases and J lost 4; bases outside the gene matches: 10. This CDR3 reads CASSGTGVGGYGYTF. The CDR3 bases are TGTGCCAGCTCCGGGACAGGGGTAGGTGGCTATGGCTACACCTTC.

The V call is TRBV25-1, the J call TRBJ2-7, with D perhaps matching TRBD1 or TRBD2 (5 bases each). V dropped 1 base and J dropped 6 bases, with 13 bases sitting between them. CDR1 is MGHDK, CDR2 SYGVNS, per germline. The CDR3 is made up of 14 amino acids. The CDR3 bases are TGTGCCAGCAGTGAATCGGGACGGGCTCGCGAGCAGTACTTC. Translating it yields CASSESGRAREQYF.

V is TRBV27 and J is TRBJ2-7; 13 nucleotides line up with TRBD2. Germline V gene data show CDR1 as MNHEY and CDR2 as SMNVEV (reference sequence). V shed 6 bases and J 3 bases; nucleotides not matched to a gene: 8. This CDR3 has 16 amino acids. The CDR3 sequence: CASRPGLAGVFYEQYF. DNA of the CDR3: TGTGCCAGCAGACCCGGACTAGCGGGAGTATTCTACGAGCAGTACTTC.

DNA of the CDR3: TGTGCCAGCAGCCAGAGCGGGGGACTAGCGGGGGGTCCGCAGTATTTT. Protein: CASSQSGGLAGGPQYF. The V and J genes are TRBV14 and TRBJ2-3; 15 positions match TRBD2. Germline CDR1 reads SGHDN; CDR2 reads FVKESK. The CDR3 extends over 16 amino acids. The V gene end was trimmed by 3 bases and the J gene end by 10 bases; junction bases not matched to a gene: 8.

CDR3 sequence reads: CASPQREEAYNEQFF. DNA of the CDR3: TGTGCCAGCCCCCAGCGGGAGGAGGCCTACAATGAGCAGTTCTTC. The rearrangement links TRBV7-9 to TRBJ2-1, with 9 bases identical to TRBD2. V shed 8 bases and J 2 bases; nucleotides not matched to a gene: 7. CDR3 length: 15 residues. CDR1 SEHNR and CDR2 FQNEAQ come from the germline V gene (reference sequence).

The rearrangement joins TRBV4-2 to TRBJ2-7; possibly TRBD1 or TRBD2 for D (5 bases each). The CDR3 runs 17 residues. The V gene lost 0 bases and the J gene lost 0 bases, with 15 bases spanning the gap. From germline, CDR1 is LGHNA and CDR2 YNFKEQ. Here the CDR3 DNA reads TGTGCCAGCAGCCAAGATCTATGGGGGACGAGCTCCTACGAGCAGTACTTC. The encoded protein is CASSQDLWGTSSYEQYF.

This clone has just one count. The chain uses TRBV4-1 and TRBJ1-1; 9 positions match TRBD1. Germline CDR1 and CDR2: MGHRA and YSYEKL. V was clipped by 8 bases and J by 5 bases; unmatched bases: 6. The CDR3 is 13 amino acids. The CDR3 DNA is TGCGCCAGCCAACAGGGGGCCGAGACTGAAGCTTTCTTT. Its protein product is CASQQGAETEAFF.

This sequence joins TRBV28 and TRBJ2-7, with D perhaps TRBD1 (5 bases). CDR3 length: 14 amino acids. V dropped 1 base and J dropped 6 bases, with 13 bases sitting between them. CDR1 is MDHEN and CDR2 is SYDVKM in the germline V gene. The CDR3 region has the DNA TGTGCCAGCAGTTTATATGGGGCCACCTCCGAGCAGTACTTC. Its protein is CASSLYGATSEQYF. The full variable domain, its missing parts supplied by reference TRBV28 and TRBJ2-7, is DVKVTQSSRYLVKRTGEKVFLECVQDMDHENMFWYRQDPGLGLRLIYFSYDVKMKEKGDIPEGYSVSREKKERFSLILESASTNQTSMYLCASSLYGATSEQYFGPGTRLTVT.

The CDR3 coding sequence is TGTGCCAGCAGCCAATTTGGACCGATTAACTATGGCTACACCTTC. Its translation is CASSQFGPINYGYTF. This chain joins TRBV4-2 and TRBJ1-2; no definite D call. This CDR3 is 15 amino acids long. V was shortened by 2 bases and J by 1 base, with 11 bases between the two germline ends. Germline V gene sequence: CDR1 LGHNA, CDR2 YNFKEQ.

The V gene is TRBV28, the J gene TRBJ1-4, with a tentative D call TRBD1 (6 bases). Germline CDR1 MDHEN, CDR2 SYDVKM. This CDR3 contains 15 residues. V was clipped by 6 bases and J by 6 bases, with 17 bases between them. In nucleotides, the CDR3 is TGTGCCAGCAGACCCCCCGGGGGCTTCGATGAAAAACTGTTTTTT. Translation: CASRPPGGFDEKLFF.

A single count supports this clone. This chain connects TRBV5-1 to TRBJ1-6, with D possibly TRBD1 on 6 matching bases. The ends were cut back, 4 bases at V and 7 bases at J, with 15 bases in the middle. This CDR3 is 15 amino acids long. Germline CDR1 SGHRS, CDR2 YFSETQ. CDR3 nucleotides: TGCGCCAGCAGCCCAATGACAGGAAGGAATTCACCCCTCCACTTT. Residues: CASSPMTGRNSPLHF.